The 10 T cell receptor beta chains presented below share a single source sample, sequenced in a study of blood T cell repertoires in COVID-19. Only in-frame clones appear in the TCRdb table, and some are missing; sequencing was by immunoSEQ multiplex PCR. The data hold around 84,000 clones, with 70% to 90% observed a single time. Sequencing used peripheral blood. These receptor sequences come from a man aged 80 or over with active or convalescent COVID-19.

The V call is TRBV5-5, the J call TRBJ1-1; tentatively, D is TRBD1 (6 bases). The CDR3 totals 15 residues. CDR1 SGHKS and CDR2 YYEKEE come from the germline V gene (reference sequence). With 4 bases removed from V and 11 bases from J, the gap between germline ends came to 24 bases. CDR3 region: CASSLRLAVVQGAFF. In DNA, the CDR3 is TGTGCCAGCAGCCTCCGGCTAGCGGTGGTTCAGGGGGCTTTCTTT.

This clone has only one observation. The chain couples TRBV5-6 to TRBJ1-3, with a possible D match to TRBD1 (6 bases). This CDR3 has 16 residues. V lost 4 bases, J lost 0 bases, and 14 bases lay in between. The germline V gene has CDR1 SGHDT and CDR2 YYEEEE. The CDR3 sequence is CASSHTGMISGNTIYF. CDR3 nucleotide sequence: TGTGCCAGCAGCCATACAGGGATGATCTCTGGAAACACCATATATTTT.

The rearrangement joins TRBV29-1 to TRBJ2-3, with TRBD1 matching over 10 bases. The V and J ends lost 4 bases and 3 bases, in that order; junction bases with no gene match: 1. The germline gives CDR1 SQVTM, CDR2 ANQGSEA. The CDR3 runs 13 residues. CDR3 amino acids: CSVGDRGTDTQYF. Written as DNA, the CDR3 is TGCAGCGTTGGGGACAGGGGAACAGATACGCAGTATTTT.

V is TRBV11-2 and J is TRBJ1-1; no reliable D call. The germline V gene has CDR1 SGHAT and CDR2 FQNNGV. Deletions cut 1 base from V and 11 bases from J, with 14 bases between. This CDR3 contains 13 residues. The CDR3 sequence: CASSLGLVEEAFF. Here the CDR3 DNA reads TGTGCCAGCAGCTTAGGTCTCGTAGAGGAGGCTTTCTTT. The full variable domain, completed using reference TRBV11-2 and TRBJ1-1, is EAGVAQSPRYKIIEKRQSVAFWCNPISGHATLYWYQQILGQGPKLLIQFQNNGVVDDSQLPKDRFSAERLKGVDSTLKIQPAKLEDSAVYLCASSLGLVEEAFFGQGTRLTVV.

The CDR3 DNA follows: TGTGCCAGTAGTACCCGGGGACTGGGAGATACGCAGTATTTT. Encoded protein: CASSTRGLGDTQYF. V is TRBV19 and J is TRBJ2-3, with a weak D call TRBD2 (6 bases). V shed 4 bases and J shed 5 bases, with 13 bases lying between them. The CDR3 totals 14 residues. Germline CDR1 is LNHDA and CDR2 is SQIVND (reference sequence). Full variable domain (missing parts from reference TRBV19 and TRBJ2-3): DGGITQSPKYLFRKEGQNVTLSCEQNLNHDAMYWYRQDPGQGLRLIYYSQIVNDFQKGDIAEGYSVSREKKESFPLTVTSAQKNPTAFYLCASSTRGLGDTQYFGPGTRLTVL.

The CDR3 coding sequence is TGTGCCAGCAGCTTTTCCCGGGGCGGTAGCGGGGGGACAGATACGCAGTATTTT. This gives the protein CASSFSRGGSGGTDTQYF. V and J are TRBV7-8 and TRBJ2-3; TRBD2 agrees at 10 bases. J gave up 3 bases and V 3 bases, and 12 bases lay outside the gene matches. Germline CDR1 is SGHVS and CDR2 is FQNEAQ. This CDR3 spans 18 amino acids.

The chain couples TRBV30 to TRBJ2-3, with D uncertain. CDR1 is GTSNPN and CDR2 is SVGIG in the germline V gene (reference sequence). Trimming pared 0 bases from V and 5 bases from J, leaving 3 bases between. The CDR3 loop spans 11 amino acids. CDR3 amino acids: CAWSVQDTQYF. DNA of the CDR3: TGTGCCTGGAGTGTACAAGATACGCAGTATTTT.

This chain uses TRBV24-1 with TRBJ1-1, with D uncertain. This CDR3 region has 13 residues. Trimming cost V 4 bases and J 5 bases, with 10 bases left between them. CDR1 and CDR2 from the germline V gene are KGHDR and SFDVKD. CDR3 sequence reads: CATSENGRTEAFF. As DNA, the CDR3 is TGTGCCACCAGTGAGAACGGTCGGACTGAAGCTTTCTTT.

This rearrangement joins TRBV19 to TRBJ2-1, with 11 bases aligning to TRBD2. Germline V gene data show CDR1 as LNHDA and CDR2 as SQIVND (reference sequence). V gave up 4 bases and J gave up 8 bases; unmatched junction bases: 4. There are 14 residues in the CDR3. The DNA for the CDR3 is TGTGCCAGTAGTACGATAGCGGGGGGGCATGAGCAGTTCTTC. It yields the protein CASSTIAGGHEQFF.

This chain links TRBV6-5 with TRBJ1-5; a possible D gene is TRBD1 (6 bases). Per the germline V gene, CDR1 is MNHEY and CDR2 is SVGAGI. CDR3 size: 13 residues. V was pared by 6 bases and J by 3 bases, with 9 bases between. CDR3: CASRDSFNQPQHF. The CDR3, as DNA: TGTGCCAGCAGGGACAGCTTCAATCAGCCCCAGCATTTT.